This TCR beta chain stems from a study of cytomegalovirus exposure and HLA in healthy donors listed by TCRdb under 2017. Describing the broader study: An earlier analysis of approximately 590 of the donors reported more than 250 Gb of sequence data and approximately 110 million unique TCR beta sequences from some 180 million T cells. A later genetic analysis used genome-wide SNP genotypes for about 55% of the 666 donors, treating that subset as a discovery cohort. Alongside the repertoire data, information on donor age, sex, ethnicity and CMV serostatus was compiled. In addition to the first cohort of 666 subjects, a separate validation cohort of 120 different subjects was used. Among about 400 genotyped donors of the cohort, an average of about 240,000 unique TCR beta nucleotide sequences was sequenced per donor, of which about 19% were non-productive. To study patterns of TCR occurrence, a later analysis re-analyzed previously published TCR beta repertoires from 666 donors and added high-resolution HLA genotyping. All discovery cohort repertoires had been generated on a single sequencing platform. In an earlier analysis of 550 to 700 of the donors, high-throughput TCR beta sequencing was used to judge whether each TCR beta V gene segment behaved as functional or pseudogenic. Roughly five DR-DQ haplotypes were handled as single units for association and clustering, since linkage in the cohort was strong. Of the 398 genotyped donors, around 81% fell in the genetic ancestry cluster associated with self-reported Caucasian donors. Rather than using new phenotypic data, the later analysis identified candidate immune exposures from TCR beta sequences and from how often those sequences occurred across donors. The number of typed donors differed by locus: 629-630 for A, B, C, DRB1 and DQB1; 522 for DQA1; approximately 600 for DPA1; and around 490 for DPB1. The study was designed to test whether signatures of past pathogen exposure could be identified by cataloging public T cell receptors. To predict cytomegalovirus infection status, the study combined high-throughput TCR immunosequencing, statistical association of individual TCRs with disease status, and machine learning. Class I and class II HLA loci were covered by the typing at four-digit resolution. The study profiled the T cell repertoires of hundreds of subjects by immunosequencing and related them to cytomegalovirus serostatus. About 300 gigabases of sequencing data and 70 million to 85 million unique TCR sequences were included in an early release covering 550 to 650 HLA-typed donors. General conclusions and limits of the study: In vitro tests confirmed that a few of the cytomegalovirus-associated TCR beta chains recognize cytomegalovirus antigens. A later analysis found that most CMV-associated TCR beta chains appeared HLA-restricted, with HLA associations seemingly driven largely by CMV exposure. Most TCR sequences were observed very rarely across donors, whereas some public TCRs were present in many individuals. In a later genetic analysis, fewer N-insertions in productive TCRs were reported among donors in an Asian-associated ancestry cluster than the approximately 670-donor mean. Sequencing depth was assumed to be roughly uniform across donors in the presence/absence analyses, though that assumption may not hold. In a later analysis, the rate of TCR association differed among HLA loci, with DRB1 alleles having the most associated TCRs and HLA-C alleles having the fewest. A further reported finding was that TCR beta sequences accurately predicted the HLA-A and HLA-B alleles for most subjects in the first cohort. A cluster of highly shared sequence variants was judged likely to represent a technical artifact of the sequencing pipeline. In an earlier analysis of roughly 560 of the donors, most TCR beta V segments were observed in productive rearrangements about 87% or about 30% of the time, broadly matching IMGT annotations. Several of the top co-occurrence clusters appeared to be linked to parvovirus B19, influenza, CMV and Epstein-Barr virus, according to a later analysis. An association between a missense DCLRE1C variant and V-gene and J-gene trimming of TCR beta chains was found in a later genetic analysis and replicated in an independent cohort. The cohort was sequenced for TCR beta chains only, and without alpha or paired-chain data the features that could be detected were limited. In a later analysis, around 15,000 TCR beta sequences were associated with specific HLA alleles at a false discovery rate of 0.05. Because the 87-base-pair reads could not distinguish some IMGT-functional V segments, including TRBV6-2 and TRBV6-3, those segments were excluded. The authors suggested that the approach could potentially be generalized to other disease states and immunological phenotypes. Because counts were too low, some 16 rarely observed V segments, including chromosome 9 orphons, were excluded from the earlier analysis of 500 to 700 of the donors. The study listed around 160 TCR beta chains as associated with cytomegalovirus. Strong co-occurrence of HLA alleles, especially DR and DQ, made assigning TCR associations to individual alleles difficult. The only immune exposure information available for the cohort was CMV serostatus. Because some donors lacked HLA typing at each locus, the association tests relied only on the typed subset. Correlated functional status among segregating V segments might reflect linkage disequilibrium, but an unknown experimental factor could not be ruled out. Compared with equally common non-associated chains, HLA-associated TCR beta chains in a later analysis were more clonally expanded and had lower generation probabilities. The classifier was reported to diagnose cytomegalovirus status with high specificity and sensitivity in both the original and validation cohorts.

V sheds 4 bases and J sheds 0 bases, leaving 21 bases between their ends. The germline V gene encodes CDR1 SGHNT and CDR2 YYREEE (reference sequence). Its CDR3 holds 18 amino acids, cysteine through phenylalanine. The only DNA kept is the CDR3, 54 bases in frame from the first base. The cohort comprised 666 healthy bone marrow donors. At the time of sampling, every cohort member was nominally healthy, though immune exposures that went unrecorded were likely present. The donor tested CMV seropositive, placing the donor among the 289 seropositive members of the cohort. A peripheral blood sample was provided by each donor, and peripheral blood mononuclear cells were used for TCR beta sequencing. Genomic DNA was extracted from the blood cell samples with the Qiagen DNeasy Blood Extraction Kit. About this clone itself: Its antigen has not been determined. No quality values exist for individual bases; no much larger clone is one base distant.

The library was prepared using the immunoSEQ multiplex PCR assay. The multiplex PCR relied on a mix of 60 forward primers for TCR Vbeta segments and 13 reverse primers for TCR Jbeta segments. The CDR3 region of rearranged TCR beta genes was amplified from genomic DNA with a multiplex PCR assay. The Illumina HiSeq System was used to sequence the amplified TCR beta libraries as 87-base-pair reads. The authors processed their data as follows. A later analysis counted tens of millions of unique TCR beta chains across the 550 to 700 repertoires, and some 11 million of these chains were shared by at least two donors. A nearest-neighbor algorithm error-corrected the raw reads and collapsed the reads into unique sequences, merging closely related sequences to remove PCR and sequencing errors. Alignment of CDR3 sequences to IMGT reference sequences was used to assign V, D and J gene segments. For a sequence to be retained, a match of at least six nucleotides was required to both a V gene segment and a J gene segment. Rearrangements were classified as productive when the CDR3 lacked stop codons and remained in frame with V and J, and all other rearrangements were classified as non-productive. CDR3 was defined according to IMGT convention as the region running from the second conserved V-encoded cysteine to the conserved J-encoded phenylalanine. In an earlier analysis of some 550 of the donors, sequences lacking an unambiguous match to a single V gene segment were excluded. In an earlier analysis of approximately 590 of the donors, V segments were called functional above 56.7% productive rearrangements and were called segregating when the between-donor standard deviation exceeded 5%. To diagnose cytomegalovirus status from the catalog of TCR beta chain sequences, a statistical classification framework was built. V and J gene assignment, in a later analysis, came from comparing TCR nucleotide sequences with IMGT/GENE-DB human TR gene sequences. Using the TCRdist pipeline, a later analysis assigned CDR3 sequences along with most-parsimonious VDJ recombination scenarios. A later analysis defined each TCR beta chain by its CDR3 amino acid sequence plus V-gene family, and excluded reads lacking a unique V-gene family. A later analysis removed 500 to 600 highly shared, low-generation-probability nucleotide sequences to deal with suspected cross-contamination and a sequencing artifact. A later analysis calculated a clonal expansion index for each public chain from normalized within-repertoire ranks of inferred template counts. A later analysis computed generation probabilities with a VDJ recombination model fitted to out-of-frame rearrangements, and checked the results against IGoR. Hypergeometric tests were used in a later analysis to score TCR-TCR, TCR-HLA and TCR-CMV co-occurrence, with a repertoire-size bias correction applied to the TCR pairs. A later analysis estimated false discovery rates by permuting HLA or CMV assignments 20 times. A later analysis grouped co-occurring TCRs with DBSCAN, adding TCRdist sequence similarity when clustering within HLA-allele-positive subsets. Repertoires with fewer than 30,000 or more than 120,000 public chains, plus five repertoires with anomalous nucleotide sharing, were excluded from co-occurrence clustering. TCRdb retrieved this table from immuneACCESS and kept in-frame rearrangements only. Not all clones are present; in checked studies, unresolved V genes account for under half, and no reason is known for the remainder. D and trimming were read from the DNA, whereas the V and J calls and clone size are those reported in that table. The sample table contains about 200,000 clones; only one count was recorded for around three quarters of them. The ten largest account for approximately 4.4% of the sample.

This sequence uses TRBV5-4 and TRBJ2-3; tentative D gene TRBD1, with 6 bases matching. The source of this sequence is a young woman in good health and CMV-seropositive. The sample comprised PBMCs. In nucleotides, the sequence is TGTGCCAGCAGCCCCCTAGTTGGATGGGACAAGAGCACAGATACGCAGTATTTT. Its protein reads: CASSPLVGWDKSTDTQYF. Full variable domain (CDR3 extended with the reference TRBV5-4 and TRBJ2-3 proteins): ETGVTQSPTHLIKTRGQQVTLRCSSQSGHNTVSWYQQALGQGPQFIFQYYREEENGRGNFPPRFSGLQFPNYSSELNVNALELDDSALYLCASSPLVGWDKSTDTQYFGPGTRLTVL.